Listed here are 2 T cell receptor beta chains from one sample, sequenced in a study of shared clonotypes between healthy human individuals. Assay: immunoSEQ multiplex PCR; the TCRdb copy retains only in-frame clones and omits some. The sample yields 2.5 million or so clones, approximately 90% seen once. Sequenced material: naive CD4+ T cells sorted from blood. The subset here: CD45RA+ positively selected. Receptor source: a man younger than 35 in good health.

The CDR3 here is CASSIGLAGGLLTDTQYF. The CDR3 region has the DNA TGCGCCAGCAGCATCGGACTAGCGGGGGGCTTACTCACAGATACGCAGTATTTT. The chain is built from TRBV5-1 and TRBJ2-3; 14 positions match TRBD2. This CDR3 is built from 18 residues. The ends lost 4 bases at V and 2 bases at J; junction bases unmatched: 9. The germline CDR1 and CDR2 sequences are SGHRS and YFSETQ.

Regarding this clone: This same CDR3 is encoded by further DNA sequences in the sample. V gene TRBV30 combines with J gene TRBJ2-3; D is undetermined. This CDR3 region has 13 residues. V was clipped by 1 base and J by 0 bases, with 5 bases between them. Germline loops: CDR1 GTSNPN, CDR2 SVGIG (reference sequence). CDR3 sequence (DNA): TGTGCCTGGAGTGACGGCAGCACAGATACGCAGTATTTT. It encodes CAWSDGSTDTQYF.